A selection of T cell receptor beta chains follows, all from one sample in a study of T cell responses to AZD1222 COVID-19 vaccine. The protocol was immunoSEQ multiplex PCR, while the TCRdb copy is restricted to in-frame clones and leaves out a portion. The table lists about 67,000 clones, 80% to 85% of them singletons. Sequencing was performed on peripheral blood, taken on day 0 of AZD1222 vaccination. All receptors come from an adult in good health. Both conserved end residues are part of each CDR3. The order of the fields is V gene, CDR3 length, J gene, CDR3 protein.

>TRBV5-4|15|TRBJ2-1
CASSFAVTRDGEQFF
>TRBV7-8|13|TRBJ2-1
CASSLQGRNEQFF
>TRBV27|16|TRBJ2-1
CASSPTLAEQGDEQFF
>TRBV2|15|TRBJ1-1
CASSDLGKGSTEAFF
>TRBV15|13|TRBJ1-1
CATSRPPGTEAFF
>TRBV6-2/TRBV6-3|14|TRBJ2-7
CASTPGSPPREQYF
>TRBV18|14|TRBJ2-7
CASSLGTTNYEQYF
>TRBV18|13|TRBJ1-1
CASSAEMNTEAFF
>TRBV5-1|13|TRBJ2-7
CASSPGQGREQYF
>TRBV29-1|14|TRBJ2-3
CSVGQERLTDTQYF
>TRBV27|14|TRBJ1-5
CASSLGQGDQPQHF
>TRBV28|12|TRBJ1-3
CASTGGLSPIYF
>TRBV19|16|TRBJ2-5
CASSPGTGMWAVAQYF
>TRBV30|18|TRBJ2-1
CAWSGTSQTSGIYNEQFF
>TRBV6-1|15|TRBJ2-1
CASSGAGESYNEQFF
>TRBV27|20|TRBJ1-4
CASSFQRGEQTNSTNEKLFF
>TRBV6-2/TRBV6-3|13|TRBJ2-7
CASSFTVAYEQYF
>TRBV5-6|13|TRBJ1-2
CASSSGQPRGYTF
>TRBV2|13|TRBJ1-5
CASSVGSRQPQHF
>TRBV13|13|TRBJ1-1
CASSWDRDTEAFF
>TRBV7-9|16|TRBJ2-1
CASSLAAGGLNNEQFF
>TRBV7-2|14|TRBJ2-5
CASSLGTGGETQYF
>TRBV29-1|16|TRBJ2-1
CSADGIREIRYNEQFF
>TRBV6-5|12|TRBJ1-1
CASQKGNTEAFF
>TRBV30|13|TRBJ1-2
CAWRYQVNYGYTF
>TRBV15|15|TRBJ1-5
CATSVGDSSNQPQHF
>TRBV10-2|14|TRBJ1-1
CASRERGGHTEAFF
>TRBV19|13|TRBJ2-7
CASSPGTTYEQYF
>TRBV7-9|11|TRBJ1-2
CASTREGGYTF
>TRBV6-5|13|TRBJ1-3
CASNGTAGNTIYF
>TRBV18|14|TRBJ2-3
CASSPSSGADTQYF
>TRBV10-1|13|TRBJ2-3
CASSKDRTDTQYF
>TRBV10-1|13|TRBJ1-5
CASSGELWEPQHF
>TRBV6-6|15|TRBJ2-1
CASKRRTSGYNEQFF
>TRBV20-1|11|TRBJ1-3
CSASVGNTIYF
>TRBV3-1/TRBV3-2|12|TRBJ1-3
CASSLNNRAWYF
>TRBV28|14|TRBJ1-5
CASSSGGSNQPQHF
>TRBV28|14|TRBJ2-7
CASSWEESSYEQYF
>TRBV30|14|TRBJ1-3
CALRPGGTGNTIYF
>TRBV3-1/TRBV3-2|14|TRBJ1-1
CASSHLQRNTEAFF
>TRBV7-3|19|TRBJ2-1
CASRSNTEGGGYAYNEQFF
>TRBV24-1|14|TRBJ1-2
CATSTRDSLYGYTF
>TRBV28|14|TRBJ1-5
CASSSEYSNQPQHF
>TRBV13|17|TRBJ2-2
CASSLEALAENTGELFF
>TRBV4-3|14|TRBJ1-1
CASGPGRPNTEAFF
>TRBV27|14|TRBJ2-7
CASSSTGSSYEQYF
>TRBV3-1/TRBV3-2|19|TRBJ1-2
CASSPATVTGRRGENGYTF
>TRBV4-3|14|TRBJ2-3
CASSQGGNPDTQYF
>TRBV30|13|TRBJ1-2
CAWRQQGNYGYTF
>TRBV7-9|13|TRBJ1-1
CASSLDMNTEAFF
>TRBV6-5|13|TRBJ2-7
CASSSQGYNEQYF
>TRBV28|14|TRBJ1-3
CASRRTGSGNTIYF
>TRBV15|16|TRBJ2-6
CATSRERQAGANVLTF
>TRBV4-2|17|TRBJ2-1
CASSQDGVAGEGNEQFF
>TRBV27|15|TRBJ2-3
CASSYQAGLTDTQYF